This TCR beta chain derives from a study of blood T cells in healthy people across ages. The overall study: The capture of about one barcoded beta molecule per two T cells was achieved by template switching. Whole-study findings and limits: Whereas aged donors had fewer naive CD4+ cells, long-lived donors had more of them and higher diversity. Among T cells, TCR beta diversity per million cells dropped roughly linearly as age rose.

Germline loops: CDR1 MNHNS, CDR2 SASEGT. The CDR3 runs 16 residues. V lost 4 bases and J lost 1, with 16 bases in between. This clonotype was seen a handful of times. The antigen is unknown. It was with a sample-barcoded 5' primer and a J-beta primer mix that a second PCR of about 6 to 11 cycles was run. The template-switch adaptor, which had 12 random nucleotides, put a tag on each cDNA molecule. MiXCR, run by TCRdb on the 5' RACE reads, gives a single entry per CDR3 protein. The sample gives under 2 million distinct CDR3 sequences, almost 35% of which show up once; approximately 10% is in the top ten.

The source material was blood. This chain connects TRBV6-1 to TRBJ1-1; possible D gene TRBD1, 5 bases. This TCR derives from a woman in her thirties in good health. The CDR3 sequence: CASSGGLGVTNTEAFF. The CDR3 DNA sequence: TGTGCCAGCAGTGGGGGCCTTGGGGTGACGAACACTGAAGCTTTCTTT.